The clone carrying this TCR beta chain was found once. Its antigen is unknown. Researchers ran the PCR with 60 Vbeta and 13 Jbeta primers. TCRdb's table, derived via immunoSEQ multiplex PCR, lists solely in-frame clones and lacks some. The table shows tens of thousands of clones, with 74% occurring only once. Germline-derived CDR1 and CDR2 are SNHLY and FYNNEI. The CDR3 spans 13 residues. Trimming took 8 bases from V and 8 from J; bases not matched to a gene: 6. This sample was included in a study of cytomegalovirus exposure and HLA in healthy donors. Study information: An earlier analysis identified 110 million or so unique TCR beta sequences in about 170 million T cells.

General observations from the study: Looking again later, the authors saw that most CMV-associated TCR beta chains seemed HLA-restricted. Rare sequences made up most TCRs, while some public TCRs were found in many donors.

The receptor was isolated from a woman aged 45-59 years in good health and CMV-seropositive. Input material: PBMCs. J is TRBJ2-4 and V is TRBV2, with 10 bases that match TRBD1. The CDR3 region is CASQGDRGYIQYF. The CDR3 DNA reads TGTGCCAGCCAAGGGGACAGGGGATACATTCAGTACTTC. The full variable domain, its missing parts supplied by reference TRBV2 and TRBJ2-4, is EPEVTQTPSHQVTQMGQEVILRCVPISNHLYFYWYRQILGQKVEFLVSFYNNEISEKSEIFDDQFSVERPDGSNFTLKIRSTKLEDSAMYFCASQGDRGYIQYFGAGTRLSVL.